This T cell receptor (beta chain) derives from a study of identical twins. Study observations and caveats: Insertions were reduced in abundant cord blood beta clonotypes but not in memory repertoires. The study reached conclusions through statistical analysis that was cross-sectional, not following the same donors. Modelling underestimated the level of out-of-frame TCR alpha sharing observed in monozygotic twins.

Of note for this clonotype: As yet, its antigen is unknown.

After removal of 5 bases from V and 7 bases from J, the junction contained 11 bases not matched to a gene. CDR1 is MNHNS and CDR2 is SASEGT in the germline V gene. The CDR3 is 17 residues long. TCRdb analysed the 5' RACE reads with MiXCR anew, one entry per CDR3 protein. The sample records about 890,000 distinct CDR3 sequences, 9% to 15% being singletons. This same sample was also part of a study on yellow fever vaccine responses in identical twins.

V gene TRBV6-1 combines with J gene TRBJ2-2, with 12 bases matching TRBD1. This receptor was obtained from a woman aged 18-29 years in good health. The sample taken for sequencing was PBMCs. The CDR3 sequence is CASSRGQGAYFGGELFF. The CDR3, as DNA: TGTGCCAGCAGTAGGGGACAGGGGGCTTATTTCGGCGGGGAGCTGTTTTTT.